This T cell receptor beta chain was recovered during a study of regulatory T cells in long-lasting Graves disease (dated by TCRdb to the early 2020s). About the full investigation: Newly diagnosed Graves' disease patients had taken antithyroid drugs for less than 3 months. The study was conducted in China and was registered as a clinical trial. Persistent Graves' disease patients were compared with newly diagnosed Graves' disease patients by peripheral blood TCR sequencing and RNA sequencing. A total of about 35 samples underwent TCR sequencing, from some 13 patients with persistent Graves' disease and around 20 patients with newly diagnosed Graves' disease.

In its sample, this clonotype was seen many times. The target of this receptor is not known. Base-call qualities are not available, and no considerably larger clone is one nucleotide away. The library came from multiplex PCR. Instrument on record: Illumina HiSeq 4000. iRepertoire HTBI primers and Arm-PCR amplification of CDR3 regions were used to construct TCR beta libraries. Before sequencing, the PCR products underwent gel purification. In the authors' own workflow: Gene usage analysis of CDR3 amino acid clonotypes used the 62 TRBV and approximately 13 TRBJ segments found across samples. COPE and FqMerger were used to merge the filtered high-quality paired reads into contigs. BLAST was used to align contigs to the IMGT TRBV, TRBD and TRBJ reference genes, and CDR3 was defined following IMGT. Any clonotype with a frequency above 0.1% was classified as a highly expanded clone. Repertoire diversity was measured by Shannon entropy, and V-J evenness by the Gini coefficient. Public clonotypes were defined as clonotypes shared by more than one individual. TCRdb trimmed the raw reads at Q25, called clones with MiXCR and kept productive beta chains. Rows are combined by CDR3 protein, so each entry shows the most common genes and DNA. The V and J calls follow TCRdb's processing rather than the paper's. In all, the sample holds about 470,000 distinct CDR3 sequences, and 14% to 15% of those were seen once. Of the sample, roughly 17% is held by the ten largest clones.

Results the study describes overall, beyond this receptor: As a limitation, the authors acknowledged that the small sample size may reduce accuracy. A larger number of public clonotypes was shared among persistent patients (about 2,700) than among newly diagnosed patients (around 880). Only the TCR beta chain was sequenced and analyzed. Because the primary lesion, thyroid tissue, could not be accessed, the study looked at peripheral blood alone. Persistent Graves' disease patients showed lower TCR Shannon entropy and fewer highly expanded clones than newly diagnosed patients, suggesting clonal expansion.

Sample time point, as interpreted from the label and publication: newly diagnosed GD, antithyroid drugs for less than 3 months. RNA was extracted from PBMCs in TRIzol for both TCR sequencing and RNA sequencing. The diagnosis of Graves' disease was made according to American Thyroid Association guidelines. Recruitment of patients was carried out at an endocrinology department in Xi'an, China. Each patient gave 8.5 to 9.5 milliliters of peripheral blood, collected in an EDTA anticoagulant tube. Ficoll Paque Plus density gradient separation was used to isolate PBMCs, and no further T cell sorting was performed. RNA quality was checked with an Agilent 2100 Bioanalyzer and agarose gel, and concentration with a NanoDrop 2000. These data are also associated with another study on T cells in Graves' hyperthyroidism and ophthalmopathy. As the second paper documents: Stable Graves' hyperthyroidism was defined as no progression to ophthalmopathy during 18 months of follow-up. The hyperthyroidism patients were between 18 and 65 years old and newly diagnosed, with a disease duration of less than 2 months. The study excluded patients with uncontrolled infections, other autoimmune diseases, pregnancy or lactation. Clinical symptoms, serum thyroxine and TRAb, thyroid ultrasound, and orbital computed tomography formed the basis for the diagnoses. A first-round RT-PCR of the TCR CDR3 used the HTBI primer set with the Qiagen OneStep RT-PCR kit. Most expanded thyroid clonotypes (frequency above 0.001) were also found in blood, which suggests that blood repertoires may mirror thyroid immune responses. In cross-validation, a model built on a 13 V-J signature told ophthalmopathy apart from stable hyperthyroidism with roughly 87% sensitivity and 81% to 82% specificity, and in testing the same model reached 80%/75%. In validation, the model predicted progression to ophthalmopathy with over 65% sensitivity and roughly 75% specificity, a median of about 6.7 months before onset. TCR V-J signatures able to tell the groups apart were searched for in a discovery cohort of approximately 95 patients, of whom more than 40 had Graves' ophthalmopathy and 55 to 60 had stable Graves' hyperthyroidism. An independent validation cohort of about 19 hyperthyroidism patients and some 15 patients who later progressed to ophthalmopathy tested prospective prediction of ophthalmopathy. The approximately 97 discovery patients were randomly divided into training and test sets at a 7:3 ratio. In several Graves' hyperthyroidism patients, the study also compared T-cell repertoires from thyroid tissue with T-cell repertoires from blood. After blood sampling, hyperthyroidism patients were treated with methimazole at a starting dose of 30 mg daily, and ophthalmopathy patients were treated with high-dose intravenous methylprednisolone. Libraries were constructed in a second round of multiplex PCR, after which size selection and purification were performed. The libraries were sequenced on an Illumina HiSeq2000 using paired-end 100 bp reads. SOAPnuke was used to process the raw data, with reads discarded if the reads contained adapters or uncalled bases, had a mean Phred below 15, or lacked an exact constant-primer or identifier match. COPE v1.2.5 was used to merge high-quality paired reads, and clonotypes were defined as unique nucleotide sequences. MiTCR v1.1 was used to align clonotypes to the IMGT TRBV, TRBD and TRBJ reference segments. The analysis included only V-J combinations with a frequency above 0.0001, which together covered more than 99% of the repertoires. A TCS score was defined as the ratio of F50 (clonal expansion) to E x V (chaos), with BLOSUM62-based TCRdist applied between CDR3 peptides within each V-J. Welch's t-statistics and random forest reduced around 520 V-J features to 13, which were used in a naive Bayes classifier (R e1071). No statistical method was used to set the sample size in advance, and investigators knew the group allocation. The paper reports TCR Vbeta CDR3 sequencing of some 140 peripheral blood samples: fewer than 50 ophthalmopathy, around 80 hyperthyroidism and approximately 17 progressor patients.

The TCR comes from a woman in her 30s with Graves disease. Donor details come from another sample of the same person, matched by shared clones. The source was peripheral blood mononuclear cells (PBMCs), collected at new diagnosis, from a patient treated with antithyroid drugs.

In nucleotide form, the sequence is TGTGCCAGTACGGCGGGAGGGGGCGGCTACGAGCAGTACTTC. It translates to CASTAGGGGYEQYF. This chain is built from TRBV19 and TRBJ2-7, with TRBD2 matching 9 junction bases. The CDR1 and CDR2 encoded by the germline V gene (reference sequence) are LNHDA and SQIVND. Trimming leaves V shorter by 7 bases and J shorter by 3 bases, with the junction holding 7 bases beyond the gene matches. Measured from the cysteine to the phenylalanine, the CDR3 is 14 residues long. Only the CDR3 part of the read is kept: 42 bases, read in frame from the first base.